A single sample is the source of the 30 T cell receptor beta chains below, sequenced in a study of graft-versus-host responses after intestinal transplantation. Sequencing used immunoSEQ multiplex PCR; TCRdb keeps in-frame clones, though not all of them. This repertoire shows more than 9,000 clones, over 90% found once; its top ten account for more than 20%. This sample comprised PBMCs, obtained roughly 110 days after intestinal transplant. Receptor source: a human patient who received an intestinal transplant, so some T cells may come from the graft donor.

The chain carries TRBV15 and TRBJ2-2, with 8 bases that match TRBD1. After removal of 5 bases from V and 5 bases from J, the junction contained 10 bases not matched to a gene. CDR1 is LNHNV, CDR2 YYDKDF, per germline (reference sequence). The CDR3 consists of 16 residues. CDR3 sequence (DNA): TGTGCCACCAGCTTATTACAGGGGGGAGAAACCGGGGAGCTGTTTTTT. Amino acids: CATSLLQGGETGELFF.

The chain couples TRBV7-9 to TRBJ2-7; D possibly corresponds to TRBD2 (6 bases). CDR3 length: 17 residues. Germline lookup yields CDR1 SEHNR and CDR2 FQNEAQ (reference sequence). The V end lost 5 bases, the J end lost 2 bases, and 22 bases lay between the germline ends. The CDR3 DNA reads TGTGCCAGCAGCCTAAGCCGGACTACCCCCAACACCTACGAGCAGTACTTC. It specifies CASSLSRTTPNTYEQYF. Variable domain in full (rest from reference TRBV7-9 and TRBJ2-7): DTGVSQNPRHKITKRGQNVTFRCDPISEHNRLYWYRQTLGQGPEFLTYFQNEAQLEKSRLLSDRFSAERPKGSFSTLEIQRTEQGDSAMYLCASSLSRTTPNTYEQYFGPGTRLTVT.

This chain's CDR3 is CASSYALTYEQYF. The DNA for the CDR3 is TGTGCCAGCAGTTACGCGTTAACCTACGAGCAGTACTTC. The chain carries TRBV6-6 and TRBJ2-7; D is unclear. This CDR3 contains 13 residues. V gave up 2 bases and J gave up 2 bases, with 7 bases separating them. Germline values: CDR1 MNHNY, CDR2 SVGAGI (reference sequence).

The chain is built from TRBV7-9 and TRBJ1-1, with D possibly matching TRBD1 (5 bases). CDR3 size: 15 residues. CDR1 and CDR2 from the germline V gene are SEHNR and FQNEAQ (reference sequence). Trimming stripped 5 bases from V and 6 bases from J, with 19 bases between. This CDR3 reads CASSQKGFRGPEAFF. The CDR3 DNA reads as TGTGCCAGCAGCCAAAAGGGGTTCCGAGGTCCTGAAGCTTTCTTT.

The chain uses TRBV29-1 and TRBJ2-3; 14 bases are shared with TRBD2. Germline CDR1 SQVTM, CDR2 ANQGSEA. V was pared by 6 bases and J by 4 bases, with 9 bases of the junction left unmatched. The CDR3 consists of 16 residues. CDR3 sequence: CSVGGTSGSPADTQYF. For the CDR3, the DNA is TGCAGCGTGGGGGGGACTAGCGGGAGTCCGGCAGATACGCAGTATTTT.

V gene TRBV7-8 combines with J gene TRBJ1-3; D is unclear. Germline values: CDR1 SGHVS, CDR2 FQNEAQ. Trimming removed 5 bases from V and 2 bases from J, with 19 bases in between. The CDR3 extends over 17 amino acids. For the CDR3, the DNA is TGTGCCAGCAGCCTTTTCGGGGATTTACTAACTGGAAACACCATATATTTT. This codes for CASSLFGDLLTGNTIYF. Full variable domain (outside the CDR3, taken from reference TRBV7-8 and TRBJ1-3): GAGVSQSPRYKVAKRGQDVALRCDPISGHVSLFWYQQALGQGPEFLTYFQNEAQLDKSGLPSDRFFAERPEGSVSTLKIQRTQQEDSAVYLCASSLFGDLLTGNTIYFGEGSWLTVV.

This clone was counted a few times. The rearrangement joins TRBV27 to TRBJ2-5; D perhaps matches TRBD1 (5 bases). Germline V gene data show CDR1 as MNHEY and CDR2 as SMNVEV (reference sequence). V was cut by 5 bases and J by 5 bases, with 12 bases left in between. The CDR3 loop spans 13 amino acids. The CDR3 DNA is TGTGCCAGCAGTACGACAGTTAGGGAGACCCAGTACTTC. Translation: CASSTTVRETQYF.

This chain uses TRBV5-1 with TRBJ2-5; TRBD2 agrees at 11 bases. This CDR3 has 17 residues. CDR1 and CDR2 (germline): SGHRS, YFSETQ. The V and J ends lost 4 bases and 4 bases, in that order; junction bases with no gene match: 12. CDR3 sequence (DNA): TGCGCCAGCAGCATAGGGTTAGCGGGAGGGCCAGGAGAGACCCAGTACTTC. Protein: CASSIGLAGGPGETQYF. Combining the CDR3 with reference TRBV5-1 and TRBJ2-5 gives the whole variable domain KAGVTQTPRYLIKTRGQQVTLSCSPISGHRSVSWYQQTPGQGLQFLFEYFSETQRNKGNFPGRFSGRQFSNSRSEMNVSTLELGDSALYLCASSIGLAGGPGETQYFGPGTRLLVL.

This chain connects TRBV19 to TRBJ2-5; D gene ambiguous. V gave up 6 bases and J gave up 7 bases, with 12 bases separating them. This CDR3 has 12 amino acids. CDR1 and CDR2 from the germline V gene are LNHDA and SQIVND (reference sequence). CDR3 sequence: CASSHPGGTQYF. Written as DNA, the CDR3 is TGTGCCAGTAGCCACCCCGGCGGGACCCAGTACTTC.

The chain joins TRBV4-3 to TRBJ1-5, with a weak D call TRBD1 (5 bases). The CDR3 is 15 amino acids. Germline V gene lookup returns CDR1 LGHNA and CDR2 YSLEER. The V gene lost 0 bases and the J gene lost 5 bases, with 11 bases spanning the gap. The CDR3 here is CASSQEGREHQPQHF. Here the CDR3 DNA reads TGCGCCAGCAGCCAAGAAGGCAGGGAACATCAGCCCCAGCATTTT.

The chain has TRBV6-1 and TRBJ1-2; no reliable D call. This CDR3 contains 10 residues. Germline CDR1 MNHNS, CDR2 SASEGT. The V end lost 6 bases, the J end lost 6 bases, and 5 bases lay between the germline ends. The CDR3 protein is CASRVDGYTF. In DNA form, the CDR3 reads TGTGCCAGCAGGGTTGATGGCTACACCTTC.

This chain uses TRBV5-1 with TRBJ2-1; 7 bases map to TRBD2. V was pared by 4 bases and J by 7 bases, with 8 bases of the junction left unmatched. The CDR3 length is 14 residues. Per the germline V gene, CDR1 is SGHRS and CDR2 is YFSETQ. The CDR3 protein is CASSTGLVGNEQFF. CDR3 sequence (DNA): TGCGCCAGCAGCACTGGACTAGTCGGGAATGAGCAGTTCTTC.

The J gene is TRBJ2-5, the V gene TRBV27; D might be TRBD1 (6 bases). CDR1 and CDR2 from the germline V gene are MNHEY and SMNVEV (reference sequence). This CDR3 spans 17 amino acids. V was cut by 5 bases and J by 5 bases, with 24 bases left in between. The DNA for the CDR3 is TGTGCCAGCAGTGTAACGGGGACATCCTCAGGTGGGGAGACCCAGTACTTC. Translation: CASSVTGTSSGGETQYF.

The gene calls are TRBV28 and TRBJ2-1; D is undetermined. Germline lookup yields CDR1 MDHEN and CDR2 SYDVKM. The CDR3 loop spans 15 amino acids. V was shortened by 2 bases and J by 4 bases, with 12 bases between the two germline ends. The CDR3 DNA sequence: TGTGCCAGCAGTTTAGCCGCAAATACTTACAATGAGCAGTTCTTC. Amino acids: CASSLAANTYNEQFF.

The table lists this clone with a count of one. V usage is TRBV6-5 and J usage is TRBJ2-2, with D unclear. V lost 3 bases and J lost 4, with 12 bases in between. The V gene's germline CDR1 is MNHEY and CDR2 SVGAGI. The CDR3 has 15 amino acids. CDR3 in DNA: TGTGCCAGCAGTTATCAGGCTGCTGGCACCGGGGAGCTGTTTTTT. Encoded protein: CASSYQAAGTGELFF.

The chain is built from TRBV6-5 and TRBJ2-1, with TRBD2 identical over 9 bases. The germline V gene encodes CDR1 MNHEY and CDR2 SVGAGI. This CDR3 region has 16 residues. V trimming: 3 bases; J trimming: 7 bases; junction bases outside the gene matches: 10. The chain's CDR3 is CASSYRAGGPGNEQFF. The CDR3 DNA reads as TGTGCCAGCAGTTATCGGGCGGGAGGGCCGGGTAATGAGCAGTTCTTC.

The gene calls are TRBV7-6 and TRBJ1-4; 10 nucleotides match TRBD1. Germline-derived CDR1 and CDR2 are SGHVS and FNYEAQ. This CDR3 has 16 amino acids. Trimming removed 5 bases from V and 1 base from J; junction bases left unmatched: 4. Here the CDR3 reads CASSARDRGTNEKLFF. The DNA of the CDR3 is TGTGCCAGCAGCGCCCGGGACAGGGGAACTAATGAAAAACTGTTTTTT.

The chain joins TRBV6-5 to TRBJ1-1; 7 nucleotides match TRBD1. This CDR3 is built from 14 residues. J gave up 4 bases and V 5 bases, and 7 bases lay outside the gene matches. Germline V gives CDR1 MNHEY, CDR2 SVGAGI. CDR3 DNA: TGTGCCAGCAGTGAAGACAGGGAGGTCACTGAAGCTTTCTTT. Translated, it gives CASSEDREVTEAFF.

The CDR3 DNA is TGTGCCAGCAGTTACGGAAAGACCACTGAAGCTTTCTTT. Translating it yields CASSYGKTTEAFF. This chain connects TRBV6-5 to TRBJ1-1; D not resolved. Germline CDR1 reads MNHEY; CDR2 reads SVGAGI. The V end was cut by 2 bases, the J end by 4 bases, with 8 bases between. The CDR3 contains 13 residues.

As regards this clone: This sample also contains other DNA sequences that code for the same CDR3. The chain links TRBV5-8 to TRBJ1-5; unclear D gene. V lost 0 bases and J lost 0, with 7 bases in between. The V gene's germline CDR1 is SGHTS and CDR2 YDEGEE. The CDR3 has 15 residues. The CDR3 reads CASSLGAYSNQPQHF. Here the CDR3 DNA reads TGTGCCAGCAGCTTGGGAGCATATAGCAATCAGCCCCAGCATTTT.

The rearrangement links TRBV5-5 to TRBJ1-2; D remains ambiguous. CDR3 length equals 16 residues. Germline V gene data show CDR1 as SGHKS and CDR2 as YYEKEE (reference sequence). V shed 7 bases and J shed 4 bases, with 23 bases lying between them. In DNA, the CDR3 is TGTGCCAGCTGGAGGGTTGTCTCGCGAAAGATCTATGGCTACACCTTC. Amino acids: CASWRVVSRKIYGYTF.

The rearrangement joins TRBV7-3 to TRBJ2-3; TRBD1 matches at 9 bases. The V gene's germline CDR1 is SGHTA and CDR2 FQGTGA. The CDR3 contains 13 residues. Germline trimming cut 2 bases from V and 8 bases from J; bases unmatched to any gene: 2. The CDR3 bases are TGTGCCAGCAGCTTACAGGGACAGGGTACGCAGTATTTT. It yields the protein CASSLQGQGTQYF. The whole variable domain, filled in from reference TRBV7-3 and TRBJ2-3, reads GAGVSQTPSNKVTEKGKYVELRCDPISGHTALYWYRQSLGQGPEFLIYFQGTGAADDSGLPNDRFFAVRPEGSVSTLKIQRTERGDSAVYLCASSLQGQGTQYFGPGTRLTVL.

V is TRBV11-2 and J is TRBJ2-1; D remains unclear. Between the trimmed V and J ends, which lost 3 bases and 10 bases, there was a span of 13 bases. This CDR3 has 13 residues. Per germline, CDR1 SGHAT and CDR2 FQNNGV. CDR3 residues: CASSLGPSPEQFF. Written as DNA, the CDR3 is TGTGCCAGCAGCTTGGGCCCTTCGCCCGAGCAGTTCTTC.

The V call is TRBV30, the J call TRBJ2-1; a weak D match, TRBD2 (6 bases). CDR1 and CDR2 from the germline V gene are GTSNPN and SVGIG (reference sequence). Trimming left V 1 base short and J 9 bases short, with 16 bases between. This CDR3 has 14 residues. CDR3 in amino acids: CAWSGGDPLVEQFF. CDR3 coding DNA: TGTGCCTGGAGTGGGGGGGACCCACTTGTTGAGCAGTTCTTC.

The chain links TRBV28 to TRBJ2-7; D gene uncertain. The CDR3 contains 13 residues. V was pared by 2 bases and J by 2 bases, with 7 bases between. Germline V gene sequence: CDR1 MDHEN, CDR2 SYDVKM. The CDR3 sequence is CASSLPQAYEQYF. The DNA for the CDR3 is TGTGCCAGCAGTTTACCCCAGGCCTACGAGCAGTACTTC.

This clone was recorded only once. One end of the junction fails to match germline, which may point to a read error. The CDR3 loop is CASSLFVETGILYGCTF. In DNA form, the CDR3 reads TGTGCCAGCAGTTTATTCGTCGAGACAGGGATTCTTTATGGCTGCACCTTC. The chain employs TRBV28 and TRBJ1-2; TRBD1 aligns across 7 bases. Germline CDR1 and CDR2: MDHEN and SYDVKM. This CDR3 is 17 amino acids long.

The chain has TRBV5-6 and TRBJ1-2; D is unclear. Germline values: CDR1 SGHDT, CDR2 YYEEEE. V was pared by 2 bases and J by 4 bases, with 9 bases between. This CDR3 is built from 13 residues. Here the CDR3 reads CASSLGSPYGYTF. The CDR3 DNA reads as TGTGCCAGCAGCTTAGGGAGTCCCTATGGCTACACCTTC.

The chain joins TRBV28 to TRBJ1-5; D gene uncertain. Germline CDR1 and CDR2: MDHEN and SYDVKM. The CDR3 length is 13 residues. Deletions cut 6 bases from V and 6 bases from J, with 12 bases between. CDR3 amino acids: CASSQSGVQPQHF. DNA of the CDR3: TGTGCCAGCAGCCAATCAGGTGTTCAGCCCCAGCATTTT.

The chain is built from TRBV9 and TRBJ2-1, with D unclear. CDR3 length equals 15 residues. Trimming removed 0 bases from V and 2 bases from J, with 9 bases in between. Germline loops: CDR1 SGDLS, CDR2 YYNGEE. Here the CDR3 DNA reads TGTGCCAGCAGCGTAGTGCAAGCAGCCTACAATGAGCAGTTCTTC. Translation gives CASSVVQAAYNEQFF.

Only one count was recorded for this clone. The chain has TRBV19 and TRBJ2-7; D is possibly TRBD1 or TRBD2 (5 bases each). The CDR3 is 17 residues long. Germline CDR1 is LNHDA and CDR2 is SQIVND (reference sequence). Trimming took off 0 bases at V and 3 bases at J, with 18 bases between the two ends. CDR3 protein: CASSIEGPTGPHYEQYF. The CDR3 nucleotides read TGTGCCAGTAGTATAGAGGGCCCCACGGGACCGCACTACGAGCAGTACTTC.